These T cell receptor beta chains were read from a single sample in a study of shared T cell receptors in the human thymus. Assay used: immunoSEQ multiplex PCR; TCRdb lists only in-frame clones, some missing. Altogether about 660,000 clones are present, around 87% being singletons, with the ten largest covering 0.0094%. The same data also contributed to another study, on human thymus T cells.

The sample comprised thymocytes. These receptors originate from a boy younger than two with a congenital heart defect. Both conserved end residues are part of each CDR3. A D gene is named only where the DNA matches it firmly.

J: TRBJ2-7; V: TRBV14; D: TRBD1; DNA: TGTGCCAGCAGCCAAGACCGACAGGGGGGCTCAAAGGGGGAGCAGTACTTC; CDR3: CASSQDRQGGSKGEQYF
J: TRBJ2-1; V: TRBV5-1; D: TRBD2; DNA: TGCGCCAGCAGCGCGCTATCCGGGACTAGCGGGTTAAGCTCCTACAATGAGCAGTTCTTC; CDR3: CASSALSGTSGLSSYNEQFF
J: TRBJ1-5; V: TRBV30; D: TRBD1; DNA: TGTGCCTGGGAGATTCCGGGACAGGCAAACCATAGCAATCAGCCCCAGCATTTT; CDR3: CAWEIPGQANHSNQPQHF
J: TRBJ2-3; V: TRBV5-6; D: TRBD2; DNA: TGTGCCAGCAGCTTGAAGGCTAGCGGGGGGAATAGCACAGATACGCAGTATTTT; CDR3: CASSLKASGGNSTDTQYF
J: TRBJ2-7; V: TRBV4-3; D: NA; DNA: TGCGCCAGCAGCCAAGATGAGGCTAGCCTGACCTACGAGCAGTACTTC; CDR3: CASSQDEASLTYEQYF
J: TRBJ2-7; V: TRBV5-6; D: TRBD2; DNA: TGTGCCAGCAGCTTGGGGTATTGGCAGGGAGGGTACTCCTACGAGCAGTACTTC; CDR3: CASSLGYWQGGYSYEQYF
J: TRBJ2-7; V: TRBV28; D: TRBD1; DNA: TGTGCCAGCAGGGGCAAACCGGGACAGGGGGTCGGCGAGCAGTACTTC; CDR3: CASRGKPGQGVGEQYF
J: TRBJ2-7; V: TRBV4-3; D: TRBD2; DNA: TGCGCCAGCAGCCAAGCGACTAGCGGGAGGTGGTACGAGCAGTACTTC; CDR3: CASSQATSGRWYEQYF
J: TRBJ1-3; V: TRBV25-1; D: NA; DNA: TGTGCCAGCAGTGAAACAGGAGAGCGGGAATCGGGTGGAAACACCATATATTTT; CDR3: CASSETGERESGGNTIYF
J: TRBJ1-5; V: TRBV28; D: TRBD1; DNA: TGTGCCAGCAGTGATCCGGGACAGGGGTACCTAAATCAGCCCCAGCATTTT; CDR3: CASSDPGQGYLNQPQHF
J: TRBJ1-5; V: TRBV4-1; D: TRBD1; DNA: TGCGCCAGCAGCATACGACAGGGTGACCAGCCCCAGCATTTT; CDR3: CASSIRQGDQPQHF
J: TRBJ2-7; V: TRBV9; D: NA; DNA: TGTGCCAGCAGCGTCGTAGCAGCCCCATGGTATTTGGGCTACGAGCAGTACTTC; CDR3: CASSVVAAPWYLGYEQYF
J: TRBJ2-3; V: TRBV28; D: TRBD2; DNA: TGTGCCAGCAGCCCTAGCGGGAGGGAAGATACGCAGTATTTT; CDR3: CASSPSGREDTQYF
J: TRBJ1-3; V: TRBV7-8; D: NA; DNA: TGTGCCAGCGCGAGATCTGGAAACACCATATATTTT; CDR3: CASARSGNTIYF
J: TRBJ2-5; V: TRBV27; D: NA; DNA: TGTGCCAGCAGTCCATTGACTCCCCGCCCATCGCAAGAGACCCAGTACTTC; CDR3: CASSPLTPRPSQETQYF
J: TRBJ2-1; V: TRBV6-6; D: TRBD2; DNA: TGTGCCAGCAGTTACTCAAGGCTAGCGGGCGATGAGCAGTTCTTC; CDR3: CASSYSRLAGDEQFF
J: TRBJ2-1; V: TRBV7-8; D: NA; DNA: TGTGCCAGCAGCTTAGTTAGGAGGGCGGGCAATGAGCAGTTCTTC; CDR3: CASSLVRRAGNEQFF
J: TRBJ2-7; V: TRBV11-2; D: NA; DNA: TGTGCCAGCAGCTCCGGGACATTTGCCTACGAGCAGTACTTC; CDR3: CASSSGTFAYEQYF
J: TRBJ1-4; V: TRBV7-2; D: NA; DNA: TGTGCCAGCAGCTTGGGACACCAGATTAATGAAAAACTGTTTTTT; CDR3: CASSLGHQINEKLFF
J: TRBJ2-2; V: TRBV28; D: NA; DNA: TGTGCCAGCAGTTTGTATACAAATCCCGGGGAGCTGTTTTTT; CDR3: CASSLYTNPGELFF
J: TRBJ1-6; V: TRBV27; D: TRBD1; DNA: TGTGCCAGCACCCCGAAGGGACAGGGGAGATCACCCCTCCACTTT; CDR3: CASTPKGQGRSPLHF
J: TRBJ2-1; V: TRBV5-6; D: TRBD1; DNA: TGTGCCAGCAGGCGCACCGGACAGGGAAGTCGCAATGAGCAGTTCTTC; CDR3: CASRRTGQGSRNEQFF
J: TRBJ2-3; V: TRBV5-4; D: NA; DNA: TGTGCCAGCAGCTTGGCGCGGAACACAGATACGCAGTATTTT; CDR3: CASSLARNTDTQYF
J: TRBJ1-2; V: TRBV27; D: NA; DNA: TGTGCCAGCAGTTTAAGTGACTTACTACTACTCGGCTACACCTTC; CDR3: CASSLSDLLLLGYTF
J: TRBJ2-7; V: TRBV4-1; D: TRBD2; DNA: TGCGCCAGCAGCCAAGAGATCACGGGAGGGCCACCCGAGCAGTACTTC; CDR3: CASSQEITGGPPEQYF
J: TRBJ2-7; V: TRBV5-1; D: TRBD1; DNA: TGCGCCAGCAGCTTGGTTCGGGACAGGGTGTCGCGGGAGCAGTACTTC; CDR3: CASSLVRDRVSREQYF
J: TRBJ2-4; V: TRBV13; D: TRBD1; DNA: TGTGCCAGCAGCTTAGCAGGGGGCCGGGGCAAAAACATTCAGTACTTC; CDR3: CASSLAGGRGKNIQYF
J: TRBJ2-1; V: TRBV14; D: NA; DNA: TGTGCCAGCAGCCAAGAAGATATCCGGGAGCAGTTCTTC; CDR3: CASSQEDIREQFF
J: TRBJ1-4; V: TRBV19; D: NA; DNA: TGTGCCAGTACGGACAAGGTAGCAACTAATGAAAAACTGTTTTTT; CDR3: CASTDKVATNEKLFF
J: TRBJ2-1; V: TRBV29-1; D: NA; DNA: TGCAGCGTTGAAAGCTTGGGTCAGGGGTGGAATGAGCAGTTCTTC; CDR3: CSVESLGQGWNEQFF
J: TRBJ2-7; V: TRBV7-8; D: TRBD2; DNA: TGTGCCAGCAGCCATACTCCTAGCGGCGCCTACGAGCAGTACTTC; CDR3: CASSHTPSGAYEQYF
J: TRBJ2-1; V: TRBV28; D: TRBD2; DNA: TGTGCCAGCAGTTTTACGCTAGCGGGAGGTACCTACAATGAGCAGTTCTTC; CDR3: CASSFTLAGGTYNEQFF
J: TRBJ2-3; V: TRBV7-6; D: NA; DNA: TGTGCCAGCAGCCCGGCCAGGGCAGAGGATAGTACAGATACGCAGTATTTT; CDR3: CASSPARAEDSTDTQYF